This passage covers 13 T cell receptor beta chains from one sample sequenced in a study of blood T cell repertoires in COVID-19. Using immunoSEQ multiplex PCR, the repertoire was profiled, and TCRdb retains in-frame clones only, with some absent. The sample contains some 330,000 clones, approximately 92% of which appear only once. The material sequenced was PBMCs or T cells enriched from blood (not recorded which). Receptors were obtained from a woman in her 30s who had recovered from COVID-19.

This chain connects TRBV27 to TRBJ2-4; 7 nucleotides agree with TRBD2. Germline CDR1 MNHEY, CDR2 SMNVEV (reference sequence). The trim removed 3 bases at V and 5 bases at J, leaving 13 bases unmatched. This CDR3 region has 17 residues. The CDR3 bases are TGTGCCAGCAGTTTCGGGCTCCCTGCGGGAGTTGAAAACATTCAGTACTTC. Its translation is CASSFGLPAGVENIQYF.

The gene calls are TRBV12-3 or TRBV12-4 and TRBJ1-2; weak D call: TRBD1 (5 bases). CDR3 length equals 12 residues. V shed 3 bases and J shed 7 bases, with 9 bases lying between them. CDR3 protein: CASSFGGAGYTF. CDR3 DNA: TGTGCCAGCAGTTTTGGCGGGGCTGGCTACACCTTC.

The chain employs TRBV28 and TRBJ1-1; possible D gene TRBD1, 5 bases. V was cut by 5 bases and J by 4 bases, with 14 bases left in between. CDR1 and CDR2 (germline): MDHEN, SYDVKM. The CDR3 sequence is 14 residues long. The chain's CDR3 is CASSRSRDVTEAFF. CDR3 DNA sequence: TGTGCCAGCAGTCGAAGCAGGGATGTCACTGAAGCTTTCTTT.

The gene calls are TRBV6-2 or TRBV6-3 and TRBJ2-2, with D possibly matching TRBD2 (6 bases). The length of the CDR3 is 17 residues. V gave up 0 bases and J gave up 4 bases, with 15 bases separating them. Germline assignment: CDR1 MNHEY and CDR2 SVGEGT. The CDR3 here is CASSYSWRAGSTGELFF. The CDR3 DNA follows: TGTGCCAGCAGTTACTCGTGGAGGGCCGGGAGCACCGGGGAGCTGTTTTTT.

J is TRBJ1-3 and V is TRBV28, with D perhaps matching TRBD1 (6 bases). The germline CDR1 and CDR2 sequences are MDHEN and SYDVKM. V lost 5 bases and J lost 1, with 15 bases in between. The CDR3 is made up of 16 amino acids. The CDR3 spells CASSAIQQGSGNTIYF. The CDR3 DNA reads TGTGCCAGCAGTGCCATCCAACAGGGATCTGGAAACACCATATATTTT.

The chain is built from TRBV4-3 and TRBJ2-7; D is perhaps TRBD2 (5 bases). Germline CDR1 is LGHNA and CDR2 is YSLEER. V was trimmed by 4 bases and J by 2 bases, leaving 12 bases between them. The CDR3 extends over 14 amino acids. CDR3 DNA: TGCGCCAGCAGCCGTATAAGCGGTGCCTACGAGCAGTACTTC. Translation: CASSRISGAYEQYF.

CDR3: CASRASRGEQFF. In DNA form, the CDR3 reads TGTGCCAGCAGGGCTTCCAGGGGCGAGCAGTTCTTC. The chain is built from TRBV27 and TRBJ2-1; perhaps TRBD1 as D (6 bases). From germline, CDR1 is MNHEY and CDR2 SMNVEV (reference sequence). The CDR3 has 12 residues. Trimming took off 6 bases at V and 10 bases at J, with 13 bases between the two ends.

The genes are TRBV4-2 and TRBJ1-2; 7 bases match TRBD1. V gave up 4 bases and J gave up 6 bases; unmatched junction bases: 8. CDR1 is LGHNA and CDR2 is YNFKEQ in the germline V gene. CDR3 length: 14 amino acids. CDR3 protein: CASSPYDRDHGYTF. DNA of the CDR3: TGTGCCAGCAGCCCTTACGACAGGGACCATGGCTACACCTTC.

The V call is TRBV3-1 (or the pseudogene TRBV3-2), the J call TRBJ2-5; the match to TRBD2 covers 10 bases. The CDR3 runs to 15 residues. The V gene end was trimmed by 2 bases and the J gene end by 5 bases; junction bases not matched to a gene: 5. Germline V lookup: CDR1 LGHDT, CDR2 YNNKEL (reference sequence). The CDR3 spells CASSQSVAGGETQYF. DNA for the CDR3: TGTGCCAGCAGCCAATCAGTAGCGGGAGGCGAGACCCAGTACTTC.

The chain recombines TRBV7-2 with TRBJ1-5; 9 nucleotides align to TRBD1. In germline, CDR1 is SGHTA, CDR2 FQGNSA. The CDR3 sequence is 16 residues long. V gave up 6 bases and J gave up 5 bases; unmatched junction bases: 11. The CDR3 region is CASRTEDGQGYQPQHF. CDR3 bases: TGTGCCAGCAGAACAGAGGACGGACAGGGGTATCAGCCCCAGCATTTT.

This clone was seen a few times. V gene TRBV11-3 combines with J gene TRBJ2-3; TRBD1 agrees at 9 bases. The germline gives CDR1 SGHNT, CDR2 YENEEA. This CDR3 has 16 amino acids. The V gene end was trimmed by 2 bases and the J gene end by 0 bases; junction bases not matched to a gene: 3. CDR3 in amino acids: CASSLNRGLSTDTQYF. CDR3 DNA sequence: TGTGCCAGCAGCTTAAACAGGGGGCTGAGCACAGATACGCAGTATTTT.

The gene calls are TRBV29-1 and TRBJ2-5; D remains unclear. Deletions cut 2 bases from V and 4 bases from J, with 17 bases between. The CDR3 covers 15 residues. Per the germline V gene, CDR1 is SQVTM and CDR2 is ANQGSEA. The CDR3 loop is CSVELLVGPRETQYF. The CDR3 DNA reads TGCAGCGTTGAATTACTCGTGGGCCCCAGAGAGACCCAGTACTTC.

This sequence joins TRBV28 and TRBJ1-1; 7 nucleotides agree with TRBD1. Germline lookup yields CDR1 MDHEN and CDR2 SYDVKM. This CDR3 is built from 12 residues. After removal of 7 bases from V and 8 bases from J, the junction contained 7 bases not matched to a gene. CDR3 coding DNA: TGTGCCAGCACCAAAAACAGGGGAGAAGCTTTCTTT. It encodes CASTKNRGEAFF.